Sequencing of this T cell receptor (beta chain) was carried out in a study of blood T cell repertoires in COVID-19 (dated by TCRdb to the early 2020s). As for the study more broadly: Samples covering the acute and convalescent phases of COVID-19 were provided by collaborators in the United States, Italy and Spain. The repertoires were released in a freely available public database intended as a resource for research on the immune response to SARS-CoV-2. Samples were obtained from the ongoing ImmuneRACE study (first 160 participants) and from 1,254 subjects provided by 6 global collaborators. Where HLA class I and class II types were available, the types were taken from metadata supplied by the sample provider, not from assay-based typing. Sample metadata almost always included a de-identified subject ID, COVID-19 status, age in years and sex. The prospective study material was composed of cDNA or gDNA derived from T cells, B-cell-depleted T cells, or PBMCs. Subjects who had been exposed to COVID-19, were actively infected with it, or had recovered from it provided the deeply sampled blood TCRbeta repertoires that made up the dataset.

For this chain, trimming is 2 bases at the V end and 5 bases at the J end, and the number of junction bases without a gene match is 9. The CDR3 has 17 amino acids, counting the end cysteine and phenylalanine. The DNA shown is the 51-base CDR3, in frame from base 1. Taken from the germline V gene (reference sequence), the CDR1 and CDR2 loops are LNHDA and SQIVND. The immunoSEQ Assay, a bias-controlled multiplex PCR, was used to amplify TCRbeta CDR3 regions from genomic DNA. Processing in the source paper ran as follows. Nucleated cell counts per sample were estimated from amplification of reference gene primers within the assay. Sequence reads were collapsed and filtered to measure the absolute abundance of every unique TCRbeta CDR3 rearrangement. For each sample, productive Simpson clonality was calculated by taking the square root of Simpson's diversity index across productive rearrangements. TCRdb took over this immuneACCESS table, retaining in-frame rearrangements with V and J assigned. Such tables are incomplete; in checked studies, under half of the missing clones stem from an unresolved V gene, and the remainder is unexplained. The V and J calls and clone size come from that table; D and trimming were worked out from the DNA. In this sample the table shows about 180,000 clones, approximately 83% of which occur a single time. The ten largest clonotypes hold about 9.7% of the sample.

The investigation overall reported the following: The quantity of clinical and demographic metadata differed by source and by participant and was supplied without curation.

Collaborating institutions collected whole blood in K2EDTA tubes following their own protocols. For TCRbeta analysis, collaborators shipped samples as frozen whole blood, isolated PBMCs, or DNA extracted from either of those sample types. Of note for this clone: Its antigen is currently not known. No base quality values were provided; no much bigger clone lies one nucleotide off.

The sequenced sample consisted of peripheral blood. This receptor was obtained from a man aged 50 or older with active or convalescent COVID-19. This sequence uses TRBV19 and TRBJ2-1, with 10 bases in between that match TRBD2. CDR3 protein: CASSIPTAGGPNNEQFF. Here is the DNA: TGTGCCAGTAGTATACCAACAGCGGGAGGGCCTAACAATGAGCAGTTCTTC.